A single T cell receptor beta chain is shown here with its context. Its antigen remains unidentified. Every one of the patients relapsed after autologous stem cell transplantation (brentuximab vedotin exposure was variable). Complete response, partial response or progressive disease were the best responses. Trimming cost V 1 base and J 2 bases, with 13 bases left between them. Germline V gene data show CDR1 as SGHAT and CDR2 as FQDESV (reference sequence). The CDR3 consists of 16 residues. This sample is part of a study of PD-1 blockade in classical Hodgkin lymphoma. The assay was immunoSEQ multiplex PCR, and TCRdb's table has in-frame clones only and misses some. The sample has approximately 60,000 clones; around 88% are singletons. Overall study findings and caveats: Newly diagnosed patients reportedly had lower baseline TCR diversity than healthy donors. Researchers reported that CD4+ TCR diversity, though not CD8+, rose significantly by C4D1. Exclusion applied to patients who initiated nivolumab less than 1 year following ASCT.

Sequenced here: peripheral blood mononuclear cells (PBMCs), sampled at baseline. The chain combines TRBV11-1 with TRBJ2-3; D gene unclear. This receptor was identified in a human donor with classical Hodgkin lymphoma. Here the CDR3 reads CASSLVPQKITDTQYF. CDR3 coding DNA: TGTGCCAGCAGCTTAGTCCCACAGAAAATCACAGATACGCAGTATTTT.